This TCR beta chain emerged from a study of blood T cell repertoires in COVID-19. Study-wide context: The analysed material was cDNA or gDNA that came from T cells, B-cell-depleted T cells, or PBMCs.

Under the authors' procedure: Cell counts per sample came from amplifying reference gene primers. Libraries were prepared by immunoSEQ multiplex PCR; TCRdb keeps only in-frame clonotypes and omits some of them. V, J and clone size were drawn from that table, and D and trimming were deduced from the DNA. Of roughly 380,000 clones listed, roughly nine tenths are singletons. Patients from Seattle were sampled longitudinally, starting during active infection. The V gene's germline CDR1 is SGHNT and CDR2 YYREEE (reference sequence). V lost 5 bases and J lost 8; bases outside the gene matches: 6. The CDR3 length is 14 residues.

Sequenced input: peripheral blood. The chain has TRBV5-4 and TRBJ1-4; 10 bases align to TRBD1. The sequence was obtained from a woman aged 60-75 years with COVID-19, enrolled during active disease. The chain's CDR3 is CASRRQGAEEKLFF. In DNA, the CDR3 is TGTGCCAGCAGACGACAGGGGGCAGAAGAAAAACTGTTTTTT.